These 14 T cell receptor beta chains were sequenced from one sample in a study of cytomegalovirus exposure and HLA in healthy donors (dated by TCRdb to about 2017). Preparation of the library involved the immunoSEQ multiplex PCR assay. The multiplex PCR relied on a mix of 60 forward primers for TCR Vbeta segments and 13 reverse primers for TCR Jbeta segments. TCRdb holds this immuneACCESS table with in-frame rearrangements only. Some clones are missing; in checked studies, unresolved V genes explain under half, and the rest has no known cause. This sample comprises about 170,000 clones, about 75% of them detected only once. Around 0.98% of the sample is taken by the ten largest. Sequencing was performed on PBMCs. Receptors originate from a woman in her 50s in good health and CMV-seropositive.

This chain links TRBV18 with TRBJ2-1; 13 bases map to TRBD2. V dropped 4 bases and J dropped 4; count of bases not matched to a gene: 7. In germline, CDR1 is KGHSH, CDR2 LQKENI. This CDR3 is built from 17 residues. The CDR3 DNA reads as TGTGCCAGCTCACGAAGGACTAGCGGGAGTTCGTACAATGAGCAGTTCTTC. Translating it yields CASSRRTSGSSYNEQFF.

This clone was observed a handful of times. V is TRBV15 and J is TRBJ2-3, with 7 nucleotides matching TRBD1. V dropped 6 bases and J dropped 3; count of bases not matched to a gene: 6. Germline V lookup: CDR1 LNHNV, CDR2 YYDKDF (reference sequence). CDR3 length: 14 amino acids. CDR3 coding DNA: TGTGCCACCAGTAGACAGGGTGGTACAGATACGCAGTATTTT. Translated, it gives CATSRQGGTDTQYF.

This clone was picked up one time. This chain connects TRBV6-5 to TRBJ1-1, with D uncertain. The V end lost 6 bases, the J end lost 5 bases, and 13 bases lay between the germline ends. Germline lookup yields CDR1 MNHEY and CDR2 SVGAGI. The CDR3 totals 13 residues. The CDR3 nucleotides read TGTGCCAGCAGGCGGGCCGGGAAGACTGAAGCTTTCTTT. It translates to CASRRAGKTEAFF.

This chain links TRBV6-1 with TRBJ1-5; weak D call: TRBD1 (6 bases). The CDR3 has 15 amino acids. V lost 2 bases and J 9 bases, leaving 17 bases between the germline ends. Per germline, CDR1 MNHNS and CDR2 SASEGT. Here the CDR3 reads CASSEWGQGGRPQHF. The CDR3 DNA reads TGTGCCAGCAGTGAATGGGGGCAGGGCGGGCGGCCCCAGCATTTT.

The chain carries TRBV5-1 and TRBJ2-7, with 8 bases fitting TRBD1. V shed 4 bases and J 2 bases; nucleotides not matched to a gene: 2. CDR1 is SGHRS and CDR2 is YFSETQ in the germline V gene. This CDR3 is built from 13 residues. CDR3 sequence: CASSRDRPYEQYF. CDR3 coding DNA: TGCGCCAGCAGCCGGGACAGGCCCTACGAGCAGTACTTC.

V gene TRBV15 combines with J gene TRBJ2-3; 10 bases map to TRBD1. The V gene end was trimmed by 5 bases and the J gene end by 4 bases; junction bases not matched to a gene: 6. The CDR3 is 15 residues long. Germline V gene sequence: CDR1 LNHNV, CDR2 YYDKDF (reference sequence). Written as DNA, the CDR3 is TGTGCCACCAGCTGGGGACAGGGGAACGCAGATACGCAGTATTTT. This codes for CATSWGQGNADTQYF.

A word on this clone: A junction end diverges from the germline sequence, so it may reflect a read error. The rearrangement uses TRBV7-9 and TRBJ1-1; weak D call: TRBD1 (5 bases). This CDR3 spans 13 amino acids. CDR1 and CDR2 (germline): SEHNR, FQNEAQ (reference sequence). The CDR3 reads CSSSFEDSAEAFF. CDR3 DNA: TGTTCCAGCAGCTTCGAAGACAGCGCTGAAGCTTTCTTT.

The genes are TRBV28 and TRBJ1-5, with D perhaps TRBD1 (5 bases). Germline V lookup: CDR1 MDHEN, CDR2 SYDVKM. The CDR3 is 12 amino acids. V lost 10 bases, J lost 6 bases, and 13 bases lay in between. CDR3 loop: CATSGGGQPQHF. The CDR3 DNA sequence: TGTGCCACCTCGGGGGGGGGTCAGCCCCAGCATTTT.

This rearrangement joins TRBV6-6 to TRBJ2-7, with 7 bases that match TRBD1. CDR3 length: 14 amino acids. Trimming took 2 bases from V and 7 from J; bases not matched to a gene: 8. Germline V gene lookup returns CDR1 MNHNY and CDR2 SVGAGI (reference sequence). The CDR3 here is CASSYGTDSWEQYF. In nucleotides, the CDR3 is TGTGCCAGCAGTTACGGGACAGACTCCTGGGAGCAGTACTTC.

CDR3 DNA: TGTGCCAGCAGCCTCGATGAGGAGCAGTACTTC. Translation gives CASSLDEEQYF. The genes are TRBV7-9 and TRBJ2-7; D is ambiguous. Germline V CDR1 and CDR2: SEHNR, FQNEAQ (reference sequence). Trimming stripped 5 bases from V and 7 bases from J, with 9 bases between. This CDR3 region has 11 residues.

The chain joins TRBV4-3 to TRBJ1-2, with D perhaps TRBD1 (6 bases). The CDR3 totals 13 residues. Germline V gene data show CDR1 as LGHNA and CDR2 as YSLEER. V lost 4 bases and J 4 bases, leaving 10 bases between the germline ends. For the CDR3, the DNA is TGCGCCAGCAGCCCAGACAGGATCTATGGCTACACCTTC. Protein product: CASSPDRIYGYTF.

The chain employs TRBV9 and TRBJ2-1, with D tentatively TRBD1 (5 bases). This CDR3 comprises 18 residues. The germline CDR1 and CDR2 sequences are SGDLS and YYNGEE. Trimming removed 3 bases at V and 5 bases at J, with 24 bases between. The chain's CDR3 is CASSADLGAAPWNNEQFF. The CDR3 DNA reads TGTGCCAGCAGCGCGGACCTTGGGGCCGCTCCTTGGAACAATGAGCAGTTCTTC.

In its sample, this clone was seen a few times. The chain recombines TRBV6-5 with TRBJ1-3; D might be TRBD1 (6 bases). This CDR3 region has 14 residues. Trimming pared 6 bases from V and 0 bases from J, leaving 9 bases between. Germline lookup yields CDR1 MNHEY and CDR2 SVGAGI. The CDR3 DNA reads TGTGCCAGCAGCAGGACAGTCTCTGGAAACACCATATATTTT. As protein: CASSRTVSGNTIYF.

The CDR3 DNA reads TGTGCCAGCAGTTTACTAGCGGCGAACACCGGGGAGCTGTTTTTT. Translating it yields CASSLLAANTGELFF. This chain connects TRBV27 to TRBJ2-2; 7 nucleotides align to TRBD2. Germline V gene sequence: CDR1 MNHEY, CDR2 SMNVEV (reference sequence). Trimming cost V 2 bases and J 0 bases; bases outside gene matches: 0. The CDR3 consists of 15 residues.